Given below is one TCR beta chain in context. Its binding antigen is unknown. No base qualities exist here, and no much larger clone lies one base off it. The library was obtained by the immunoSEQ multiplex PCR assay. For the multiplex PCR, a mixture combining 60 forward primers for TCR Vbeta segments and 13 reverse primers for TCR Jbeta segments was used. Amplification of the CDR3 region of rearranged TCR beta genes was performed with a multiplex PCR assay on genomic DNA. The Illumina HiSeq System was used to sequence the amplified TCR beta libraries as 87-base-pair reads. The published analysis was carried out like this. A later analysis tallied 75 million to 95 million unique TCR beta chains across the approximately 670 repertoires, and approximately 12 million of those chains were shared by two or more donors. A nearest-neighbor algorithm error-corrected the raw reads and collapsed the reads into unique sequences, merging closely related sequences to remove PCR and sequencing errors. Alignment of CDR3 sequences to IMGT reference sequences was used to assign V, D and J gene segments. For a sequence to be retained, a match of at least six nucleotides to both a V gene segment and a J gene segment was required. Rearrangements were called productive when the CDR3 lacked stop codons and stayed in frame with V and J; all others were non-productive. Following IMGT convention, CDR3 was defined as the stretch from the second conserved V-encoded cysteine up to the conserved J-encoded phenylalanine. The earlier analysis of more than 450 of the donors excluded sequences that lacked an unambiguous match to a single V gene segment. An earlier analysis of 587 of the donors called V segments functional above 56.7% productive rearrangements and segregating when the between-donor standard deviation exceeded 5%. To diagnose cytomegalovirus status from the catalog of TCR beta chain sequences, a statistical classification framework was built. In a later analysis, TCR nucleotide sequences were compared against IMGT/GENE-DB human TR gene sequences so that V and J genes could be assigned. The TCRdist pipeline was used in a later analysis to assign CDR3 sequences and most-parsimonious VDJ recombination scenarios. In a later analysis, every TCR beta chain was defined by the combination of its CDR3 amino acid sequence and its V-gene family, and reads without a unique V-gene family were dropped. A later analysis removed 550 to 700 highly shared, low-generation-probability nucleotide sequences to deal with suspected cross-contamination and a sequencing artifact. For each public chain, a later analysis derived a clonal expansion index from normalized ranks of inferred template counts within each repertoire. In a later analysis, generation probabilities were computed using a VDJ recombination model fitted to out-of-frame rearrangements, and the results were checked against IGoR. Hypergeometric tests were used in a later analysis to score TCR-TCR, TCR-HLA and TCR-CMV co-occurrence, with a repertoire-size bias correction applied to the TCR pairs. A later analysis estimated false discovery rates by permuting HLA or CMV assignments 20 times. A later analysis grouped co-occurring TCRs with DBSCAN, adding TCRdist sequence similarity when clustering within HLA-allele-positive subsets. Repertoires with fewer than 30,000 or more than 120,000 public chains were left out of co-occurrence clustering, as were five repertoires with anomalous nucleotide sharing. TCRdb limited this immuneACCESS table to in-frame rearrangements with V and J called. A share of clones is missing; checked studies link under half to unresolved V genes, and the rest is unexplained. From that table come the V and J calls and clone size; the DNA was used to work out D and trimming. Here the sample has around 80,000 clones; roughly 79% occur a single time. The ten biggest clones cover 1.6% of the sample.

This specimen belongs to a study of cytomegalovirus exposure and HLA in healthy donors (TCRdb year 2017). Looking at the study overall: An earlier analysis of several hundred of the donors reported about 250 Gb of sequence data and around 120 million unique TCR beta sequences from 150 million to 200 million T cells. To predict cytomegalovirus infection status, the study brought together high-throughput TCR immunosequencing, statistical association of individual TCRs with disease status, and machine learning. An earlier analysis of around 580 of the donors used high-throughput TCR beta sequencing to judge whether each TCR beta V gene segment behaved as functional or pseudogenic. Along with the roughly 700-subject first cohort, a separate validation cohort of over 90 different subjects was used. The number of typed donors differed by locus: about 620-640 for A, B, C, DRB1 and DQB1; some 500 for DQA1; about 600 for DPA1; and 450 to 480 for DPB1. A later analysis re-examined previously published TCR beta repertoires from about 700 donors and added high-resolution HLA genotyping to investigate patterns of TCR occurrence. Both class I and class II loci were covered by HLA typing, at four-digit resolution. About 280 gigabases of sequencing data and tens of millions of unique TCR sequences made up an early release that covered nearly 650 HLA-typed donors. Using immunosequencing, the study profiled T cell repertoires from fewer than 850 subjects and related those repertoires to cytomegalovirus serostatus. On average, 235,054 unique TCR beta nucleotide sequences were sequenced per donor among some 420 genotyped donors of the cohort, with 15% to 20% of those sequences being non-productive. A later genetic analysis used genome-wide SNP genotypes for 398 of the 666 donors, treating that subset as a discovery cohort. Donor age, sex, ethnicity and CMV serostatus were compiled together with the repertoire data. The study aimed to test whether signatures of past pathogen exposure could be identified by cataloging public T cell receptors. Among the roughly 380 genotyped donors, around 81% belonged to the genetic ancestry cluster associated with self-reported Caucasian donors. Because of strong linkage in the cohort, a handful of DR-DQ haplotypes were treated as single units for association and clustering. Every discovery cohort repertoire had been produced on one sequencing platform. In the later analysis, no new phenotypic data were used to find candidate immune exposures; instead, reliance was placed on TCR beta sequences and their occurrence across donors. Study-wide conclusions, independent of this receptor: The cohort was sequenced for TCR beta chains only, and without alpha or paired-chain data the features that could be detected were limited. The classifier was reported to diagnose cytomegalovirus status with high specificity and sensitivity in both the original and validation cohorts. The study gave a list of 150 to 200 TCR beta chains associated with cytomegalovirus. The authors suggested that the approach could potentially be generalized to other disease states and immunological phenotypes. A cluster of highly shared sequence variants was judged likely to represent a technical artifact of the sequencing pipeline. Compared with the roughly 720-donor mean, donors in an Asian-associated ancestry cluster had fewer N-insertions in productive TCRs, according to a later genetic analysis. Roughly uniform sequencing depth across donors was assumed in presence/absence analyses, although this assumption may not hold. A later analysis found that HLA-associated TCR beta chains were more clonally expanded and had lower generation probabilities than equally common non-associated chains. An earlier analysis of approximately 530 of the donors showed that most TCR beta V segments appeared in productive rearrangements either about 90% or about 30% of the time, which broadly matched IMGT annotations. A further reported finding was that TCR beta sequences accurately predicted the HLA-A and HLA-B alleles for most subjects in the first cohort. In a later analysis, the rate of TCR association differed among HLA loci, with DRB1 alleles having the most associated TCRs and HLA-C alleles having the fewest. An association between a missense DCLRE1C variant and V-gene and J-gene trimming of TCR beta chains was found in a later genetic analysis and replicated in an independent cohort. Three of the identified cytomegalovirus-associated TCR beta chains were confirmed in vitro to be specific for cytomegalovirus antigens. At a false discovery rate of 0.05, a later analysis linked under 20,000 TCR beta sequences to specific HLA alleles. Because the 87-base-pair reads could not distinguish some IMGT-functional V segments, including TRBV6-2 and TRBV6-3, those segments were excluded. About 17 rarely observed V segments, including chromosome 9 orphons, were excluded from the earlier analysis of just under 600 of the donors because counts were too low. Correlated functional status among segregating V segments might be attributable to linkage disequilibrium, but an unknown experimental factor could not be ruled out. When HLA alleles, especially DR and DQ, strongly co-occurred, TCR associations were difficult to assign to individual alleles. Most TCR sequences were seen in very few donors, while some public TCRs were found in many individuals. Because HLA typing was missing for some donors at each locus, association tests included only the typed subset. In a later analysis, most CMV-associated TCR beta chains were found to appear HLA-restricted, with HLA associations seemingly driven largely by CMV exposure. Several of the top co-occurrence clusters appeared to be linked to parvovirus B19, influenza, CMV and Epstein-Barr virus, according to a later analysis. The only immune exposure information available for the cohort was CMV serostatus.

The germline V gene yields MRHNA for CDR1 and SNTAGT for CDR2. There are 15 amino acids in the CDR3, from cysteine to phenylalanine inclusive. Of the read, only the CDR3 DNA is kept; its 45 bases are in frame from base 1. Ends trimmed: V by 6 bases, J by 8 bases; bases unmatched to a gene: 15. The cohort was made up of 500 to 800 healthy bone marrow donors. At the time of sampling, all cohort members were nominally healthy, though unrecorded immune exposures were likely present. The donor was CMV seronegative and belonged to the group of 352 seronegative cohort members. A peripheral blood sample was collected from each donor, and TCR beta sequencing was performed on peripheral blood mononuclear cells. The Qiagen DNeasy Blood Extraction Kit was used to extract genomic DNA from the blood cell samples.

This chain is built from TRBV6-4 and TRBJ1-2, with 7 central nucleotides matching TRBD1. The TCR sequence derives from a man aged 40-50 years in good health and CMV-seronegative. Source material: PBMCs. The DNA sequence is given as TGTGCCAGCAGCCCATTAGCCGGGACAGCCGGCGGCTACACCTTC. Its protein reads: CASSPLAGTAGGYTF.